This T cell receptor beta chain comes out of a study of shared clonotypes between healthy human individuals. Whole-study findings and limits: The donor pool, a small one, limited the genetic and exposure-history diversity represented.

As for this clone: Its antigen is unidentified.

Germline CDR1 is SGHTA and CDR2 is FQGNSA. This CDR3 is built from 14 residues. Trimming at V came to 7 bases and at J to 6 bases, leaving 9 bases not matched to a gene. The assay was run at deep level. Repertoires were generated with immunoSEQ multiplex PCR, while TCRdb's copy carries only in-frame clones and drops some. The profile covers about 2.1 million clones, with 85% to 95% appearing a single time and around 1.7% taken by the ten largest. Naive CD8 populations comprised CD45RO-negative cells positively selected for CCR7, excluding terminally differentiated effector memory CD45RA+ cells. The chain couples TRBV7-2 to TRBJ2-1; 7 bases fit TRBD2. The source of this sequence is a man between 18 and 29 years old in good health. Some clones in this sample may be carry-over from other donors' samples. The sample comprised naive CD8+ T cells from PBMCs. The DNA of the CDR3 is TGTGCCAGCACCCCACTCCCGGGGGGCAATGAGCAGTTCTTC. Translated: CASTPLPGGNEQFF.